This TCR beta chain was captured by sequencing in a study of blood T cell repertoires in COVID-19 (TCRdb year 2020). Turning to the overall study: Samples from collaborators originated in the United States, Italy and Spain and spanned both the acute and convalescent phases of COVID-19. The material from the prospective study consisted of cDNA or gDNA derived from T cells, B-cell-depleted T cells, or PBMCs. Subjects who had been exposed to COVID-19, were actively infected with it, or had recovered from it provided the deeply sampled blood TCRbeta repertoires that made up the dataset. The repertoires were released in a freely available public database meant as a resource for research on the immune response to SARS-CoV-2. Samples came from the ongoing ImmuneRACE study (first 160 participants) plus 1,254 subjects from 6 global collaborators. Nearly every sample came with metadata listing a de-identified subject ID, COVID-19 status, age in years and sex. Where HLA class I and class II types were available, the types were taken from metadata supplied by the sample provider, not from assay-based typing.

Details on this clone: Its antigen is not yet known. Per-nucleotide qualities are absent, and no much larger clonotype sits a single base away.

TCRbeta CDR3 regions were amplified from genomic DNA by means of the immunoSEQ Assay, a bias-controlled multiplex PCR. As for the original processing: The number of nucleated cells in each sample was estimated by amplification of reference gene primers within the assay. Sequence reads were collapsed and filtered to measure the absolute abundance of every unique TCRbeta CDR3 rearrangement. For each sample, productive Simpson clonality was calculated as the square root of Simpson's diversity index over productive rearrangements. Not all clones reach the TCRdb copy of this immuneACCESS table, which keeps in-frame sequences only. Checked studies attribute under half of the gap to unresolved V genes and leave the rest unexplained. V and J calls and clone size are as listed in that table; D and trimming were resolved from the DNA. Recorded for this sample are about 190,000 clones; around 90% of them occurred a single time. The ten largest account for 0.62% of the sample.

The collaborating institutions used their own protocols to collect whole blood in K2EDTA tubes. Collaborator samples were shipped for TCRbeta analysis as frozen whole blood, isolated PBMCs, or DNA extracted from either sample type. Findings and caveats that apply to the study as a whole: The quantity of clinical and demographic metadata differed by source and by participant and was supplied without curation.

CDR1 and CDR2 (SNHLY, FYNNEI) derive from the germline V gene. Counted from cysteine to phenylalanine, this CDR3 has 16 amino acids. Solely the CDR3 DNA is kept, with 48 bases framed from the first base. Trimming takes 6 bases off V and 3 bases off J; junction bases not matched to a gene: 10. Input material: peripheral blood. The TCR originated in a man between 45 and 60 years old with acute or convalescent COVID-19. The chain is encoded by TRBV2 joined to TRBJ2-1, with TRBD2 matching 8 junction bases. The CDR3 corresponds to CASRELAGILYNEQFF. At the DNA level, the sequence is TGTGCCAGCAGAGAATTAGCGGGAATTCTCTACAATGAGCAGTTCTTC.